The following is a TCR beta chain sequence with its context. Antigen unknown. The data were obtained in a study of shared clonotypes between healthy human individuals. The CDR3 is 16 residues long. Germline V gene data show CDR1 as MDHEN and CDR2 as SYDVKM. V lost 5 bases to trimming and J lost 4 bases, with 19 bases between them. Some clones are missing from TCRdb's copy, which holds only in-frame ones; the method was immunoSEQ multiplex PCR. The table lists a few million clones, more than 85% of them singletons, with 0.35% to 0.45% in the top ten. Notes on the study in general: Tissue TCR repertoires likely differ from these blood-only repertoires.

What was sequenced was naive CD4+ T cells from PBMCs. Subset indicated: CD45RA+ positively selected. V usage is TRBV28 and J usage is TRBJ2-3, with unresolved D. The TCR comes from a man aged 18 to 29 in good health. Some clones in this sample may be carry-over from other donors' samples. CDR3 nucleotide sequence: TGTGCCAGCAGTCCTCTACGAGGTTCATCCGCAGATACGCAGTATTTT. It codes for CASSPLRGSSADTQYF.